This passage covers 32 T cell receptor beta chains from one sample sequenced in a study of neurological immune-mediated disorders. MiXCR, applied by TCRdb to the 5' RACE reads, yields one record per CDR3 protein. This sample has tens of thousands of distinct CDR3 sequences, with under 8.5% found just once. The specimen sequenced was PBMCs. All receptors come from a middle-aged woman in good health.

This clonotype was observed many times. J is TRBJ2-3 and V is TRBV27, with D tentatively TRBD2 (5 bases). Trimming removed 0 bases at V and 1 base at J, with 5 bases between. CDR1 and CDR2 from the germline V gene are MNHEY and SMNVEV (reference sequence). The CDR3 has 14 residues. As DNA, the CDR3 is TGTGCCAGCAGTTTATCGAGGGGCACAGATACGCAGTATTTT. It yields the protein CASSLSRGTDTQYF.

Ten or more counts support this clonotype. The V call is TRBV29-1, the J call TRBJ2-1, with unresolved D. Deletions cut 4 bases from V and 4 bases from J, with 5 bases between. The germline gives CDR1 SQVTM, CDR2 ANQGSEA. CDR3 length: 11 amino acids. The CDR3 reads CSVGAYNEQFF. CDR3 DNA sequence: TGCAGCGTTGGGGCTTACAATGAGCAGTTCTTC.

This clonotype was counted ten times or more. The gene calls are TRBV20-1 and TRBJ2-2, with 7 bases aligning to TRBD1. Per the germline V gene, CDR1 is DFQATT and CDR2 is SNEGSKA (reference sequence). The CDR3 length is 14 residues. V lost 6 bases and J lost 0; bases outside the gene matches: 4. CDR3: CSAQGVSNTGELFF. The CDR3, as DNA: TGCAGTGCCCAGGGGGTCTCGAACACCGGGGAGCTGTTTTTT.

In its sample, this clonotype was seen many times. The chain is built from TRBV3-1 and TRBJ2-1; 11 positions match TRBD2. The CDR3 has 16 amino acids. In germline, CDR1 is LGHDT, CDR2 YNNKEL (reference sequence). Trimming cost V 0 bases and J 7 bases; bases outside gene matches: 5. The CDR3 sequence: CASSQDRSGRGNEQFF. CDR3 bases: TGTGCCAGCAGCCAAGACCGTAGCGGGAGGGGGAATGAGCAGTTCTTC.

This clonotype was detected ten times or more. The chain is built from TRBV9 and TRBJ2-3; 7 bases fit TRBD2. The CDR3 runs to 15 residues. Germline loops: CDR1 SGDLS, CDR2 YYNGEE. V shed 0 bases and J 6 bases; nucleotides not matched to a gene: 7. CDR3 in amino acids: CASSVAMGGPDTQYF. DNA for the CDR3: TGTGCCAGCAGCGTAGCAATGGGAGGGCCCGATACGCAGTATTTT.

The rearrangement links TRBV5-1 to TRBJ1-3; D remains ambiguous. CDR3 size: 16 residues. Germline V lookup: CDR1 SGHRS, CDR2 YFSETQ. Trimming removed 2 bases from V and 3 bases from J, with 15 bases in between. The CDR3 DNA reads as TGCGCCAGCAGCTTAAGTTATAAAGGAAATGGAAACACCATATATTTT. Translated: CASSLSYKGNGNTIYF. Looking up the rest from reference TRBV5-1 and TRBJ1-3 gives the full variable domain: KAGVTQTPRYLIKTRGQQVTLSCSPISGHRSVSWYQQTPGQGLQFLFEYFSETQRNKGNFPGRFSGRQFSNSRSEMNVSTLELGDSALYLCASSLSYKGNGNTIYFGEGSWLTVV.

This clonotype was recorded many times. The chain joins TRBV7-6 to TRBJ1-5, with 7 bases matching TRBD1. This CDR3 is built from 13 residues. The germline CDR1 and CDR2 sequences are SGHVS and FNYEAQ. The junction had 3 bases not matched to a gene; V was cut back by 5 bases and J by 5 bases. In DNA, the CDR3 is TGTGCCAGCAGCGGGGACAGCTATCAGCCCCAGCATTTT. This encodes CASSGDSYQPQHF.

In its sample, this clonotype was seen many times. The chain recombines TRBV20-1 with TRBJ2-1; 7 nucleotides agree with TRBD2. The CDR3 runs 14 residues. J lost 1 base, V lost 6 bases, and 6 bases had no gene match. Germline CDR1 reads DFQATT; CDR2 reads SNEGSKA (reference sequence). CDR3 sequence (DNA): TGCAGTGCCCGGAGCGGGGCATCCTACAATGAGCAGTTCTTC. Protein product: CSARSGASYNEQFF.

This clonotype has at least ten counts. The gene calls are TRBV28 and TRBJ1-2, with D tentatively TRBD1 (5 bases). Germline V gene data show CDR1 as MDHEN and CDR2 as SYDVKM. The CDR3 consists of 14 residues. With 3 bases removed from V and 3 bases from J, the gap between germline ends came to 11 bases. The CDR3 reads CASSLGVGDYGYTF. The CDR3 DNA sequence: TGTGCCAGCAGTTTGGGGGTAGGAGACTATGGCTACACCTTC.

In its sample, this clonotype was seen many times. The CDR3 DNA reads as TGTGCCAGCAGTTACGGTGGGGAGGGACCCTACAATGAGCAGTTCTTC. Translated, it gives CASSYGGEGPYNEQFF. The chain uses TRBV6-2 or TRBV6-3 and TRBJ2-1, with 7 nucleotides matching TRBD2. V lost 2 bases and J lost 2; bases outside the gene matches: 6. Per germline, CDR1 MNHEY and CDR2 SVGEGT. The CDR3 consists of 16 residues.

This clonotype is deemed medium-sized. The chain couples TRBV20-1 to TRBJ2-7; D assignment may be TRBD1 or TRBD2 (6 bases each). Per the germline V gene, CDR1 is DFQATT and CDR2 is SNEGSKA (reference sequence). The CDR3 sequence is 13 residues long. Trimming pared 5 bases from V and 0 bases from J, leaving 11 bases between. CDR3 sequence: CSALRGVSYEQYF. The CDR3, as DNA: TGCAGTGCTCTAAGGGGGGTCTCCTACGAGCAGTACTTC.

The chain recombines TRBV4-2 with TRBJ2-1; D is perhaps TRBD2 (5 bases). There are 14 residues in the CDR3. Germline loops: CDR1 LGHNA, CDR2 YNFKEQ. The ends were cut back, 1 base at V and 7 bases at J, with 11 bases in the middle. The CDR3 sequence: CASSQVGRGNEQFF. The CDR3 DNA reads as TGTGCCAGCAGCCAAGTTGGGAGAGGAAATGAGCAGTTCTTC.

Many counts were recorded for this clonotype. The chain joins TRBV5-5 to TRBJ1-5; no reliable D call. The CDR3 runs 13 residues. V was trimmed by 0 bases and J by 5 bases, leaving 6 bases between them. Germline lookup yields CDR1 SGHKS and CDR2 YYEKEE (reference sequence). CDR3 DNA sequence: TGTGCCAGCAGCTTGGGACCCCATCAGCCCCAGCATTTT. As protein: CASSLGPHQPQHF. Full variable domain (rest looked up from reference TRBV5-5 and TRBJ1-5): DAGVTQSPTHLIKTRGQQVTLRCSPISGHKSVSWYQQVLGQGPQFIFQYYEKEERGRGNFPDRFSARQFPNYSSELNVNALLLGDSALYLCASSLGPHQPQHFGDGTRLSIL.

Ten or more counts support this clonotype. The chain carries TRBV5-5 and TRBJ2-5, with D hard to call. The CDR3 runs 13 residues. CDR1 SGHKS and CDR2 YYEKEE come from the germline V gene (reference sequence). V was cut by 3 bases and J by 4 bases, with 10 bases left in between. The CDR3 nucleotides are TGTGCCAGCAGCTCTTCAGATGGAGAGACCCAGTACTTC. Amino acid sequence: CASSSSDGETQYF.

This clonotype occurred many times. V is TRBV25-1 and J is TRBJ1-1; unclear D gene. Trimming removed 5 bases from V and 0 bases from J, with 7 bases in between. Germline CDR1 reads MGHDK; CDR2 reads SYGVNS. This CDR3 is 13 amino acids long. The CDR3 protein is CASSPSMNTEAFF. CDR3 DNA: TGTGCCAGCAGTCCATCCATGAACACTGAAGCTTTCTTT.

This clonotype was seen repeatedly, ten times or more. V usage is TRBV20-1 and J usage is TRBJ2-3; no definite D call. This CDR3 spans 14 amino acids. Trimming removed 3 bases from V and 3 bases from J, with 13 bases in between. Germline V gene sequence: CDR1 DFQATT, CDR2 SNEGSKA (reference sequence). The DNA for the CDR3 is TGCAGTGCTAGCCCACTTATAGGGACAGATACGCAGTATTTT. It encodes CSASPLIGTDTQYF.

The chain has TRBV18 and TRBJ1-1; D ambiguous. Germline assignment: CDR1 KGHSH and CDR2 LQKENI. This CDR3 is 14 amino acids long. V dropped 3 bases and J dropped 0 bases, with 8 bases sitting between them. CDR3: CASSPRQMNTEAFF. Written as DNA, the CDR3 is TGTGCCAGCTCACCCCGCCAGATGAACACTGAAGCTTTCTTT.

This clonotype was observed at least ten times. The chain links TRBV27 to TRBJ2-3, with 13 positions matching TRBD2. V trimming: 8 bases; J trimming: 0 bases; junction bases outside the gene matches: 8. CDR3 length: 17 residues. Germline V CDR1 and CDR2: MNHEY, SMNVEV (reference sequence). CDR3 sequence (DNA): TGTGCCAGCCCTAGGGGGACTAGCGGGATTAGCACAGATACGCAGTATTTT. The encoded protein is CASPRGTSGISTDTQYF.

There are many counts of this clonotype. This chain connects TRBV27 to TRBJ1-6; perhaps TRBD1 as D (5 bases). CDR1 is MNHEY and CDR2 is SMNVEV in the germline V gene (reference sequence). V lost 8 bases and J lost 10, with 18 bases in between. This CDR3 is built from 14 residues. CDR3 sequence: CASGPLGGASPLHF. In DNA form, the CDR3 reads TGTGCCAGCGGCCCACTCGGGGGAGCCTCACCCCTCCACTTT.

The chain couples TRBV20-1 to TRBJ2-2; D gene ambiguous. V shed 4 bases and J shed 5 bases, with 11 bases lying between them. The CDR3 is 13 residues long. Germline loops: CDR1 DFQATT, CDR2 SNEGSKA (reference sequence). The CDR3: CSATLEVTGELFF. CDR3 in DNA: TGCAGTGCTACCCTAGAGGTTACCGGGGAGCTGTTTTTT.

The sample holds many counts of this clonotype. The chain links TRBV15 to TRBJ2-5; a weak D match, TRBD1 (6 bases). Germline loops: CDR1 LNHNV, CDR2 YYDKDF (reference sequence). Trimming pared 9 bases from V and 2 bases from J, leaving 19 bases between. The CDR3 extends over 15 amino acids. The CDR3 sequence: CATGVGQGHQETQYF. In nucleotides, the CDR3 is TGTGCCACGGGCGTGGGGCAGGGGCATCAAGAGACCCAGTACTTC.

The chain uses TRBV19 and TRBJ2-5, with 9 bases matching TRBD2. The CDR3 runs 15 residues. Germline V lookup: CDR1 LNHDA, CDR2 SQIVND (reference sequence). V shed 4 bases, J shed 2 bases, and the junction held 5 bases outside the gene matches. CDR3 in amino acids: CASSNSGSGQETQYF. The CDR3 DNA is TGTGCCAGTAGTAATAGCGGGAGCGGGCAAGAGACCCAGTACTTC. The complete variable domain, with remaining parts taken from reference TRBV19 and TRBJ2-5, reads DGGITQSPKYLFRKEGQNVTLSCEQNLNHDAMYWYRQDPGQGLRLIYYSQIVNDFQKGDIAEGYSVSREKKESFPLTVTSAQKNPTAFYLCASSNSGSGQETQYFGPGTRLLVL.

By sample fraction, this clonotype is medium-sized. The chain has TRBV12-3 or TRBV12-4 and TRBJ2-7; D might be TRBD1 (5 bases). This CDR3 comprises 15 residues. Trimming cost V 7 bases and J 0 bases, with 16 bases left between them. The DNA of the CDR3 is TGTGCCAGCACCAATAAGCAGGGTATCTCCTACGAGCAGTACTTC. Its protein is CASTNKQGISYEQYF.

The table lists this clonotype with many counts. This chain links TRBV10-3 with TRBJ2-2; 8 positions agree with TRBD2. CDR1 is ENHRY, CDR2 SYGVKD, per germline. Trimming cost V 2 bases and J 4 bases; bases outside gene matches: 3. The CDR3 has 15 amino acids. The CDR3: CAISEVAGPTGELFF. The CDR3 region has the DNA TGTGCCATCAGTGAGGTAGCGGGGCCCACCGGGGAGCTGTTTTTT.

This clonotype was detected many times. The CDR3 spells CSVTPGQGGQETQYF. In nucleotides, the CDR3 is TGCAGCGTTACACCGGGACAGGGAGGGCAAGAGACCCAGTACTTC. The rearrangement uses TRBV29-1 and TRBJ2-5; TRBD1 agrees at 9 bases. Germline values: CDR1 SQVTM, CDR2 ANQGSEA. V lost 5 bases to trimming and J lost 2 bases; unmatched junction nucleotides: 9. The length of the CDR3 is 15 residues.

This clonotype was counted many times. The J gene is TRBJ2-3, the V gene TRBV7-2, with a tentative D call TRBD2 (6 bases). Germline assignment: CDR1 SGHTA and CDR2 FQGNSA. The length of the CDR3 is 15 residues. Trimming removed 5 bases at V and 6 bases at J, with 18 bases between. CDR3 sequence: CASSLLGRDADTQYF. In nucleotides, the CDR3 is TGTGCCAGCAGCCTTCTTGGGCGGGATGCTGATACGCAGTATTTT.

This clonotype was observed at least ten times. The CDR3 region is CASSLGDFSYEQYF. The CDR3 region has the DNA TGCGCCAGCAGCTTGGGGGACTTCTCCTACGAGCAGTACTTC. The V gene is TRBV5-1, the J gene TRBJ2-7, with D possibly matching TRBD2 (6 bases). Germline V lookup: CDR1 SGHRS, CDR2 YFSETQ. The CDR3 has 14 amino acids. V was cut by 0 bases and J by 0 bases, with 7 bases left in between. The full variable domain, rest sourced from reference TRBV5-1 and TRBJ2-7, is KAGVTQTPRYLIKTRGQQVTLSCSPISGHRSVSWYQQTPGQGLQFLFEYFSETQRNKGNFPGRFSGRQFSNSRSEMNVSTLELGDSALYLCASSLGDFSYEQYFGPGTRLTVT.

This clonotype was recorded many times. The J gene is TRBJ1-6, the V gene TRBV19, with TRBD1 matching 7 bases. This CDR3 has 15 amino acids. Germline V gene data show CDR1 as LNHDA and CDR2 as SQIVND (reference sequence). The V segment lost 4 bases and the J segment 7 bases; nucleotides outside the gene matches: 7. DNA of the CDR3: TGTGCCAGTAGTAACACCCGGGACAGAAATTCACCCCTCCACTTT. Translation: CASSNTRDRNSPLHF.

There are many counts of this clonotype. This sequence joins TRBV7-2 and TRBJ2-3, with D unclear. Germline assignment: CDR1 SGHTA and CDR2 FQGNSA. Trimming removed 2 bases at V and 3 bases at J, with 9 bases between. CDR3 length: 14 residues. CDR3 loop: CASSLLDPTDTQYF. DNA of the CDR3: TGTGCCAGCAGCTTATTGGATCCAACAGATACGCAGTATTTT. Complete variable domain (other parts from reference TRBV7-2 and TRBJ2-3): GAGVSQSPSNKVTEKGKDVELRCDPISGHTALYWYRQSLGQGLEFLIYFQGNSAPDKSGLPSDRFSAERTGGSVSTLTIQRTQQEDSAVYLCASSLLDPTDTQYFGPGTRLTVL.

Many counts were recorded for this clonotype. The chain carries TRBV6-5 and TRBJ2-7; 7 positions agree with TRBD1. The J segment lost 3 bases and the V segment lost 5 bases, leaving 10 bases of the junction unmatched. The CDR3 spans 15 residues. The germline CDR1 and CDR2 sequences are MNHEY and SVGAGI. CDR3 loop: CASSVDRFLIYEQYF. The CDR3 nucleotides are TGTGCCAGCAGTGTGGACAGGTTCTTAATCTACGAGCAGTACTTC.

Many counts were recorded for this clonotype. This rearrangement joins TRBV20-1 to TRBJ2-7, with 8 bases fitting TRBD1. CDR1 DFQATT and CDR2 SNEGSKA come from the germline V gene (reference sequence). V lost 1 base to trimming and J lost 6 bases; unmatched junction nucleotides: 5. The CDR3 runs 13 residues. This chain's CDR3 is CSARGTRGREQYF. CDR3 DNA: TGCAGTGCTAGAGGCACCAGGGGGCGCGAGCAGTACTTC.

At least ten counts were recorded for this clonotype. The chain is built from TRBV19 and TRBJ2-1; tentative D call: TRBD2 (6 bases). The germline V and J ends were trimmed by 3 bases and 0 bases, with 15 bases remaining between them. This CDR3 comprises 17 residues. Per germline, CDR1 LNHDA and CDR2 SQIVND (reference sequence). The CDR3, as DNA: TGTGCCAGTAGTATCGGGGGTAGGCGGAGCTCCTACAATGAGCAGTTCTTC. Amino acids: CASSIGGRRSSYNEQFF.